This is a list of T cell receptor beta chains from one sample in a study of response to subunit inactivated influenza vaccine. TCRdb re-analysed the RT-PCR reads in MiXCR, keeping a single row per CDR3 protein. The sample gives hundreds of thousands of distinct CDR3 sequences, 16% of which show up once; less than 4% is in the top ten. The sample was CD4+ T cells sorted from PBMCs, taken about 23 months after vaccination. The receptor set was obtained from a man aged 45 to 75 who received an inactivated influenza vaccine. The CDR3 runs from the conserved cysteine through the conserved F or W. A D gene is named only where the DNA matches it firmly. Only part of the rows carry a size: once, few, many, or a class if the clone is expanded.

d_gene	abundance	len	j_gene	v_gene	CDR3nt	CDR3aa
.	.	13	TRBJ2-7	TRBV5-6	TGTGCCAGCAGCTTGTTGGGCGACTACGAGCAGTACTTC	CASSLLGDYEQYF
.	.	17	TRBJ2-3	TRBV24-1	TGTGCCACCAGTGATTACGCCCGGAGGTCTAGCACAGATACGCAGTATTTT	CATSDYARRSSTDTQYF
.	.	15	TRBJ1-2	TRBV4-2	TGTGCCAGCAGCCAAGATTACCAGAGAGATAAAGGCTACACCTTC	CASSQDYQRDKGYTF
.	few	17	TRBJ1-1	TRBV5-1	TGCGCCAGCAGCTTACTTCCACAGGGAGCCCCGAACACTGAAGCTTTCTTT	CASSLLPQGAPNTEAFF
TRBD2	many	16	TRBJ2-1	TRBV4-3	TGCGCCAGCAGCCAAGTGTGGGGCGGCGGGAGCAATGAGCAGTTCTTC	CASSQVWGGGSNEQFF
TRBD1	few	15	TRBJ2-1	TRBV4-1	TGCGCCAGCAGCCAAGGGACAGGGGTGGGAAGTGAGCAGTTCTTC	CASSQGTGVGSEQFF
.	.	13	TRBJ2-5	TRBV15	TGTGCCACCAGCCCCAGGGGTGGGGAGACCCAGTACTTC	CATSPRGGETQYF
.	many	12	TRBJ2-7	TRBV5-1	TGCGCCAGCAGCTTGGAAGGTTCCGAGCAGTACTTC	CASSLEGSEQYF
.	few	13	TRBJ2-3	TRBV10-3	TGTGCCATCGGGGACCTTCGCACAGATACGCAGTATTTT	CAIGDLRTDTQYF
TRBD2	few	17	TRBJ2-1	TRBV24-1	TGTGCCACCAGTGCTCCCCCGGGACTAGCGGGAGGCTATGAGCAGTTCTTC	CATSAPPGLAGGYEQFF
TRBD1	.	15	TRBJ1-1	TRBV28	TGTGCCAGCAGCTCCGGGACAGGGGGCGGGACTGAAGCTTTCTTT	CASSSGTGGGTEAFF
TRBD1	.	14	TRBJ1-6	TRBV4-3	TGCGCCAGCAGCCAGGACAGGGGGTATTCACCCCTCCACTTT	CASSQDRGYSPLHF
TRBD1	few	16	TRBJ2-2	TRBV12-3/TRBV12-4	TGTGCCAGCAGGGATCTGAGACAGGGGGCTGGCGGGGAGCTGTTTTTT	CASRDLRQGAGGELFF
.	many	17	TRBJ2-7	TRBV3-1	TGTGCCAGCAGCCACCCCTTAGGGCAGGCAGGCTCCTACGAGCAGTACTTC	CASSHPLGQAGSYEQYF
.	few	15	TRBJ2-3	TRBV4-1	TGCGCCAGCAGCCAGCGGGACTCTAGCACAGATACGCAGTATTTT	CASSQRDSSTDTQYF
TRBD1	.	13	TRBJ1-2	TRBV10-3	TGTGCCATCACAAGGGACAGCGGACTGGGCTACACCTTC	CAITRDSGLGYTF
.	few	14	TRBJ1-2	TRBV7-9	TGTGCCAGCAGCTTAGGCATGGGGGCATATGGCTACACCTTC	CASSLGMGAYGYTF
.	.	12	TRBJ2-7	TRBV6-1	TGTGCCAGCAGCGTTCGTTTCTACGAGCAGTACTTC	CASSVRFYEQYF
TRBD1	.	14	TRBJ2-5	TRBV7-6	TGTGCCAGCAGCCTAGGGACAGTGCCTGCCACCCAGTACTTC	CASSLGTVPATQYF
TRBD2	.	16	TRBJ2-5	TRBV7-6	TGTGCCAGCAGCTCACGACTAGCGCAGTTACAAGAGACCCAGTACTTC	CASSSRLAQLQETQYF
TRBD2	few	14	TRBJ2-7	TRBV10-2	TGCGCCAGCACCCTTGCGCGGGGGATCTACGAGCAGTACTTC	CASTLARGIYEQYF
.	once	13	TRBJ2-5	TRBV7-2	TGTGCCAGCAGTCAGACTAACAGGGAGACCCAGTACTTC	CASSQTNRETQYF
.	few	16	TRBJ2-7	TRBV7-2	TGTGCCAGCAGCTTAAGTCGGGGAGGTCGCTCCTACGAGCAGTACTTC	CASSLSRGGRSYEQYF
TRBD2	many	18	TRBJ2-1	TRBV27	TGTGCCAGCAGTTTAAGTGTTCGGCTAGCGGGAGTTGGTCCTGAGCAGTTCTTC	CASSLSVRLAGVGPEQFF
TRBD1	many	13	TRBJ1-1	TRBV2	TGTGCCAGCAGCGGACAGGGAGGCACTGAAGCTTTCTTT	CASSGQGGTEAFF
.	.	14	TRBJ2-1	TRBV30	TGTGCCTGGAGTGTACGGAGCGGGCGGAGTGAGCAGTTCTTC	CAWSVRSGRSEQFF
.	.	14	TRBJ2-1	TRBV9	TGTGCCAGCAGCGTAGGGAGGGGGGAATATGAGCAGTTCTTC	CASSVGRGEYEQFF
.	few	15	TRBJ2-7	TRBV20-1	TGCAGTGCTAGAGATCACGCGGGGTCGGAGTGGGAGCAGTACTTC	CSARDHAGSEWEQYF
.	few	13	TRBJ1-5	TRBV7-8	TGTGCCAGCAGCTCGCAGGGAGATCAGCCCCAGCATTTT	CASSSQGDQPQHF
.	few	15	TRBJ1-3	TRBV10-3	TGTGCCATCAGTGAGTCGGCAGACTCTGGAAACACCATATATTTT	CAISESADSGNTIYF
.	many	13	TRBJ1-1	TRBV20-1	TGCAGTGCTAGGAATCCGGCAAACACTGAAGCTTTCTTT	CSARNPANTEAFF
.	many	13	TRBJ1-6	TRBV12-3/TRBV12-4	TGTGCCAGCAGTTTAGCGCAAGGTTCACCCCTCCACTTT	CASSLAQGSPLHF
.	few	14	TRBJ1-5	TRBV28	TGTGCCAGCAGTCCAATGACGGTAGGGGAGCCCCAGCATTTT	CASSPMTVGEPQHF
.	.	18	TRBJ2-6	TRBV14	TGTGCCAGCAGGCCCCATGGGACGCCGAGCTCTGGGGCCAACGTCCTGACTTTC	CASRPHGTPSSGANVLTF
.	few	14	TRBJ1-2	TRBV20-1	TGCAGTGCTAGAGATCTCCGGGACATCTATGGCTACACCTTC	CSARDLRDIYGYTF
TRBD2	.	15	TRBJ2-1	TRBV6-2/TRBV6-3	TGTGCCAGCAGTTACCCCGGACTAGCGAACAATGAGCAGTTCTTC	CASSYPGLANNEQFF
TRBD1	.	16	TRBJ1-1	TRBV29-1	TGCAGCGTTGAAGATAGGGAGGACAGGGCGGGGACTGAAGCTTTCTTT	CSVEDREDRAGTEAFF
.	few	17	TRBJ2-2	TRBV4-3	TGCGCCAGCAGCCAACGGCGGGACTCTTCGAACACCGGGGAGCTGTTTTTT	CASSQRRDSSNTGELFF
TRBD1	few	15	TRBJ2-1	TRBV7-2	TGTGCCAGCAGCTTATGGGGACAGGGGCGGAATGAGCAGTTCTTC	CASSLWGQGRNEQFF
TRBD2	.	17	TRBJ2-2	TRBV10-1	TGCGCCAGCAGTCTCCGGGGGCTAGCGGGGAACACCGGGGAGCTGTTTTTT	CASSLRGLAGNTGELFF
TRBD2	few	13	TRBJ2-7	TRBV10-3	TGTGCCATCCGACTAGCGGCTCCCTACGAGCAGTACTTC	CAIRLAAPYEQYF
.	few	12	TRBJ1-4	TRBV10-3	TGTGCCACCGGGGCGCAGAATGAAAAACTGTTTTTT	CATGAQNEKLFF
.	.	14	TRBJ2-3	TRBV10-3	TGTGCCATCAGTGAGCAGACCAGCACAGATACGCAGTATTTT	CAISEQTSTDTQYF
.	.	15	TRBJ2-7	TRBV9	TGTGCCAGCAGCGTAGATTACGGCGACCCATACGAGCAGTACTTC	CASSVDYGDPYEQYF
TRBD1	.	15	TRBJ2-5	TRBV7-9	TGTGCCAGCAGCTTACCCCGGGACAGGGTGGGGACCCAGTACTTC	CASSLPRDRVGTQYF
.	.	15	TRBJ1-2	TRBV6-1	TGTGCCAGCAGTGAACACCGCAGGGGCGGCTATGGCTACACCTTC	CASSEHRRGGYGYTF
.	.	12	TRBJ1-5	TRBV12-3/TRBV12-4	TGTGGGAGGGGATTAGATATTCAGCCCCAGCATTTT	CGRGLDIQPQHF
TRBD1	few	13	TRBJ1-1	TRBV6-1	TGTGCCGGGTGCAGGGGGTTGAACACTGAAGCTTTCTTT	CAGCRGLNTEAFF
.	.	12	TRBJ2-5	TRBV7-9	TGTGCCAGCAGCTTAGCGGTGGAGACCCAGTACTTC	CASSLAVETQYF
TRBD1	many	15	TRBJ2-7	TRBV20-1	TGCAGTGCTGACCCAACTCACAGGGGGTCCTACGAGCAGTACTTC	CSADPTHRGSYEQYF
TRBD1	.	14	TRBJ1-2	TRBV5-6	TGTGCCAGCAGCCGGGGACAGGGGGCCTATGGCTACACCTTC	CASSRGQGAYGYTF
TRBD1	few	12	TRBJ2-1	TRBV20-1	TGCAGTGCTTCACAGGGGGCGAATGAGCAGTTCTTC	CSASQGANEQFF